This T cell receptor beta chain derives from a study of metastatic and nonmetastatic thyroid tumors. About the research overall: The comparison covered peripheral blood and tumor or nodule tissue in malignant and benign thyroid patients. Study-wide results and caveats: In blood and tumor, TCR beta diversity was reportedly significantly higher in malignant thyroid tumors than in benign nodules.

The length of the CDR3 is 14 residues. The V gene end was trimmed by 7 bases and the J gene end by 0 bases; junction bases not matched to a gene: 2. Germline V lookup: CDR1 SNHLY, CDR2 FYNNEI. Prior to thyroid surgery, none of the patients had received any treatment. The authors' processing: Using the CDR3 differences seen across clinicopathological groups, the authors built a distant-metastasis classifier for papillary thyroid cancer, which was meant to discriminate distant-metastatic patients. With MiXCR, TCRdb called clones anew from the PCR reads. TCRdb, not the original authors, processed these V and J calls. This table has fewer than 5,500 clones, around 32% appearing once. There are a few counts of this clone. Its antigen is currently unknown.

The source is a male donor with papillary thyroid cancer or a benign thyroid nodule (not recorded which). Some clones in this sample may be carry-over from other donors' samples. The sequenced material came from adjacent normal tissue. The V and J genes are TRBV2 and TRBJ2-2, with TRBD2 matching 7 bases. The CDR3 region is CASNGRTNTGELFF. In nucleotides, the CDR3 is TGTGCCAGCAACGGGAGGACGAACACCGGGGAGCTGTTTTTT.